This TCR beta chain emerged from a study of blood T cells in healthy people across ages. At the level of the study: Through template switching, about one barcoded beta molecule was captured per two T cells, as measured in model experiments.

Together with a sample-barcoded 5' primer, a J-beta primer mix was included in a second PCR lasting roughly 6 to 12 cycles. TCRdb passed the 5' RACE reads through MiXCR, listing each CDR3 protein once. Counted here are around 780,000 distinct CDR3 sequences, more than 55% occurring once; the ten biggest clones make up 20% to 30%. After removal of 3 bases from V and 6 bases from J, the junction contained 6 bases not matched to a gene. Germline assignment: CDR1 MDHEN and CDR2 SYDVKM. This CDR3 contains 15 residues. This TCR was recovered from a man in his forties in good health. The J gene is TRBJ1-5, the V gene TRBV28, with TRBD1 matching 9 bases. Sequencing was done on a sample of blood. CDR3 in DNA: TGTGCCAGCAGTTTCCCGGACAGGGGCGGTCAGCCCCAGCATTTT. It encodes CASSFPDRGGQPQHF.